A selection of T cell receptor beta chains follows, all from one sample in a study. Here immunoSEQ multiplex PCR was the method, and the copy in TCRdb shows in-frame clones only, minus some. Here the sample spans 60,000 to 85,000 clones, roughly 95% being singletons. Sequences were obtained from PBMCs. These receptors were obtained from a man in his forties or fifties with rheumatoid arthritis. CDR3s include the opening cysteine and the closing phenylalanine or tryptophan. D genes are given only for firm matches. Clone size, where shown, is once, few, many, or a class for clones that have expanded.

j_call,v_call,d_call,clone_size,cdr3_aa,cdr3_nt
TRBJ2-2,TRBV5-1,-,-,CASSLWGKTGELFF,TGCGCCAGCAGCTTGTGGGGGAAGACCGGGGAGCTGTTTTTT
TRBJ2-7,TRBV6-5,-,-,CASSRGPADYEQYF,TGTGCCAGCAGTAGAGGACCGGCTGACTACGAGCAGTACTTC
TRBJ1-2,TRBV9,-,-,CASSVAGVYGYTF,TGTGCCAGCAGCGTAGCAGGGGTCTATGGCTACACCTTC
TRBJ1-5,TRBV7-2,TRBD1,-,CASSLAQGSSQPQHF,TGTGCCAGCAGCTTAGCACAGGGGAGTTCCCAGCCCCAGCATTTT
TRBJ2-5,TRBV30,TRBD2,-,CAWSVPSGGGETQYF,TGTGCCTGGAGTGTACCAAGCGGGGGAGGGGAGACCCAGTACTTC
TRBJ1-1,TRBV3-1/TRBV3-2,-,-,CASSQDRGLPEAFF,TGTGCCAGCAGCCAAGACAGGGGATTACCTGAAGCTTTCTTT
TRBJ2-1,TRBV28,TRBD2,-,CALRGGGRDGNEQFF,TGTGCCCTAAGGGGCGGCGGGAGAGACGGAAATGAGCAGTTCTTC
TRBJ2-2,TRBV12-5,-,-,CASGLLPQRPLTGELFF,TGTGCTAGTGGTTTGCTACCCCAGAGGCCGCTGACCGGGGAGCTGTTTTTT
TRBJ1-1,TRBV5-6,-,-,CASSLGGGPSRDTEAFF,TGTGCCAGCAGCTTGGGGGGTGGGCCCTCAAGGGACACTGAAGCTTTCTTT
TRBJ2-1,TRBV24-1,TRBD2,-,CATSDHGTSLGNEQFF,TGTGCCACCAGTGATCACGGGACTAGTTTGGGCAATGAGCAGTTCTTC
TRBJ2-5,TRBV27,-,-,CASTARNGTQYF,TGTGCCAGCACCGCCAGGAATGGAACCCAGTACTTC
TRBJ2-5,TRBV19,-,once,CASSIVGTQYF,TGTGCCAGCAGTATAGTAGGGACCCAGTACTTC
TRBJ2-7,TRBV6-6,-,-,CATSIGYEQYF,TGTGCCACCTCTATCGGGTACGAGCAGTACTTC
TRBJ1-5,TRBV6-5,-,-,CASSSGQSNQPQHF,TGTGCCAGCAGTTCCGGACAGAGCAATCAGCCCCAGCATTTT
TRBJ2-5,TRBV19,-,-,CASRSRVNQETQYF,TGTGCCAGTAGGAGCAGGGTGAACCAAGAGACCCAGTACTTC
TRBJ2-7,TRBV19,TRBD1,-,CASGGQNSYEQYF,TGTGCCAGTGGGGGACAGAATTCCTACGAGCAGTACTTC
TRBJ1-2,TRBV5-1,-,-,CASSFTGAGDFNYGYTF,TGCGCCAGCAGCTTCACGGGGGCAGGGGATTTTAACTATGGCTACACCTTC
TRBJ1-4,TRBV27,-,-,CASRRLATNEKLFF,TGTGCCAGCAGACGCCTTGCAACTAATGAAAAACTGTTTTTT
TRBJ2-1,TRBV4-3,-,-,CASSGQRSYNEQFF,TGCGCCAGCAGCGGACAGCGCTCCTACAATGAGCAGTTCTTC
TRBJ2-7,TRBV29-1,-,once,CSVEESQGRYEQYF,TGCAGCGTTGAAGAATCACAGGGTAGATACGAGCAGTACTTC
TRBJ2-2,TRBV7-7,TRBD1,-,CASSYSGTDTGELFF,TGTGCTAGCAGTTATTCCGGGACAGACACCGGGGAGCTGTTTTTT
TRBJ2-1,TRBV6-5,TRBD2,few,CASNGLAGDNEQFF,TGTGCCAGCAACGGACTAGCGGGAGACAATGAGCAGTTCTTC
TRBJ1-5,TRBV23-1,-,-,CASSQSREVIGHRPQHF,TGCGCCAGCAGTCAATCGCGGGAAGTGATCGGACACCGGCCCCAGCATTTT
TRBJ1-3,TRBV27,-,once,CASSFGGRTSGNTIYF,TGTGCCAGCAGTTTTGGGGGGCGAACGTCTGGAAACACCATATATTTT
TRBJ1-6,TRBV5-1,-,-,CANSWDWDSPLHF,TGCGCCAACAGCTGGGACTGGGATTCACCCCTCCACTTT
TRBJ1-1,TRBV10-1,TRBD1,-,CASSEDRGYTEAFF,TGCGCCAGCAGTGAAGACAGGGGGTACACTGAAGCTTTCTTT
TRBJ2-1,TRBV28,TRBD1,-,CASTEDRSSYNEQFF,TGTGCCAGCACCGAGGACAGGAGCTCCTACAATGAGCAGTTCTTC
TRBJ2-2,TRBV7-3,-,once,CASSLDQPGELFF,TGTGCCAGCAGCTTAGACCAACCCGGGGAGCTGTTTTTT
TRBJ1-5,TRBV28,TRBD1,-,CAIRQGAQPQHF,TGTGCCATCCGACAGGGCGCTCAGCCCCAGCATTTT
TRBJ2-3,TRBV7-3,-,-,CASSWIPTDTQYF,TGTGCCAGCAGCTGGATTCCCACAGATACGCAGTATTTT
TRBJ1-6,TRBV12-3/TRBV12-4,-,-,CASSLAAPPLHF,TGTGCCAGCAGTTTAGCCGCCCCCCCCCTCCACTTT
TRBJ2-7,TRBV21-1,-,-,CASSATGPCSSYEQYF,TGTGCCAGCAGCGCAACCGGACCATGCTCCTCCTACGAGCAGTACTTC
TRBJ2-5,TRBV5-6,-,-,CASTPRFGERYQETQYF,TGTGCCAGCACCCCCCGGTTCGGGGAAAGGTACCAAGAGACCCAGTACTTC
TRBJ2-3,TRBV27,-,once,CASSLRHSSTDTQYF,TGTGCCAGCAGTTTGCGACATTCTAGCACAGATACGCAGTATTTT
TRBJ1-4,TRBV7-9,TRBD1,-,CASSRTPGTDNEKLFF,TGTGCCAGCAGCCGAACTCCCGGGACAGATAATGAAAAACTGTTTTTT
TRBJ2-2,TRBV11-2,TRBD1,-,CASSRPGQEKTGELFF,TGTGCCAGCAGCAGACCGGGACAGGAGAAAACCGGGGAGCTGTTTTTT
TRBJ1-1,TRBV7-2,TRBD1,-,CASSPRQTGGTEAFF,TGTGCCAGCAGCCCGAGGCAAACAGGGGGTACTGAAGCTTTCTTT
TRBJ1-1,TRBV19,-,-,CASSNRVNTEAFF,TGTGCCAGTAGTAACAGAGTGAACACTGAAGCTTTCTTT
TRBJ2-2,TRBV7-2,TRBD1,-,CASSGQGYTGELFF,TGTGCCAGCAGCGGACAGGGATACACCGGGGAGCTGTTTTTT
TRBJ2-5,TRBV6-5,TRBD2,-,CASRWAGTKETQYF,TGTGCCAGCAGATGGGCCGGGACTAAAGAGACCCAGTACTTC
TRBJ2-1,TRBV3-1/TRBV3-2,TRBD2,-,CASSPTSGSYNEQFF,TGTGCCAGCAGCCCGACTAGCGGGTCCTACAATGAGCAGTTCTTC
TRBJ2-1,TRBV4-2,TRBD2,-,CASSQDDRGGGAQNEQFF,TGTGCCAGCAGCCAAGATGATCGTGGCGGGGGGGCTCAAAATGAGCAGTTCTTC
TRBJ2-7,TRBV7-7,TRBD1,-,CASSYVRDRGFDEQYF,TGTGCTAGCAGCTACGTCCGGGACAGAGGGTTCGACGAGCAGTACTTC
TRBJ1-5,TRBV6-6,TRBD1,once,CASSPGQGAVQPQHF,TGTGCCAGCAGCCCTGGACAGGGGGCCGTTCAGCCCCAGCATTTT
TRBJ1-5,TRBV2,TRBD1,-,CASRGQGNQPQHF,TGTGCCAGCAGGGGACAGGGTAATCAGCCCCAGCATTTT
TRBJ1-6,TRBV6-5,-,-,CASNARGDSPLHF,TGTGCCAGCAACGCCCGAGGAGACTCACCCCTCCACTTT
TRBJ2-7,TRBV24-1,-,-,CATGHGITYEQYF,TGTGCCACCGGGCATGGAATTACCTACGAGCAGTACTTC
TRBJ2-7,TRBV5-1,TRBD2,-,CASRGGTGYEQYF,TGCGCCAGCAGGGGAGGGACCGGCTACGAGCAGTACTTC
TRBJ1-1,TRBV10-1,TRBD1,-,CASSEIQGAEAFF,TGCGCCAGCAGTGAGATTCAGGGGGCTGAAGCTTTCTTT
TRBJ2-1,TRBV5-1,TRBD2,once,CASSPSGGDYNEQFF,TGCGCCAGCAGCCCATCTGGGGGGGATTACAATGAGCAGTTCTTC
TRBJ2-3,TRBV9,TRBD1,few,CASQGNTDTQYF,TGTGCCTCACAGGGGAACACAGATACGCAGTATTTT
TRBJ2-2,TRBV24-1,-,-,CATSDPTSSPGELFF,TGTGCCACCAGTGATCCGACTAGTTCTCCTGGGGAGCTGTTTTTT
TRBJ1-5,TRBV5-1,-,-,CASSPGERYSNQPQHF,TGCGCCAGCAGCCCGGGGGAGAGATATAGCAATCAGCCCCAGCATTTT